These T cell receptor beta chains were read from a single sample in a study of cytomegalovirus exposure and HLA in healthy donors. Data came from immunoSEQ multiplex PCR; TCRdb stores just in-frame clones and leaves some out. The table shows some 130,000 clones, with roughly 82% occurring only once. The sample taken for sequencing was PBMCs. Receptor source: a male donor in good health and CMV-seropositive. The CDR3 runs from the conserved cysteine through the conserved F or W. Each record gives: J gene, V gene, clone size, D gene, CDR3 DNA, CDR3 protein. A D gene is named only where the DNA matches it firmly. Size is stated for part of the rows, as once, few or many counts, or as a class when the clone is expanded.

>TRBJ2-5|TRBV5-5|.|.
TGTGCCAGCAGCTTGGTAGGGGGCCAAGAGACCCAGTACTTC
CASSLVGGQETQYF
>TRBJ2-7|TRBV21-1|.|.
TGTGCCAGCAGCAGGCCCCAGGCTTTGTTCTACGAGCAGTACTTC
CASSRPQALFYEQYF
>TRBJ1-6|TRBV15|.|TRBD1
TGTGCCACCAGCAGAGTGAGGACAGGGGATTCACCCCTCCACTTT
CATSRVRTGDSPLHF
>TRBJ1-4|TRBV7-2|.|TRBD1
TGTGCCAGCAGCTCGAGGGGACAGGGGAATAATGAAAAACTGTTTTTT
CASSSRGQGNNEKLFF
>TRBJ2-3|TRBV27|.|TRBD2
TGTGCCAGCAGTCAGGGCGGGAGGGCCATAGATACGCAGTATTTT
CASSQGGRAIDTQYF
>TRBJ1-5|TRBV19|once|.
TGTGCCAGTATCTTTAGTTTTGACGGGGAAGGTGGCAATCAGCCCCAGCATTTT
CASIFSFDGEGGNQPQHF
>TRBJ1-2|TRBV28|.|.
TGTGCCAGCAGTATTATTTCGCACCGACAGACAAACTATGGCTACACCTTC
CASSIISHRQTNYGYTF
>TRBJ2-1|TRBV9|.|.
TGTGCCAGCAGCGTAGTAGGTAGCGGATACAATGAGCAGTTCTTC
CASSVVGSGYNEQFF
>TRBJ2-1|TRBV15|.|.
TGTGCCACCAGCATTAAGGTGGGAGCCTACAATGAGCAGTTCTTC
CATSIKVGAYNEQFF
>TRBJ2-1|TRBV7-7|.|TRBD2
TGTGCCAGCAGCCCCTTGGGAAATCTAGCGGGAGGAACCAATGAGCAGTTCTTC
CASSPLGNLAGGTNEQFF
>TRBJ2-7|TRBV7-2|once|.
TGTGCCAGCAGTTGGCTCTCCTACGAGCAGTACTTC
CASSWLSYEQYF
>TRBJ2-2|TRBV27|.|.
TGTGCCAGCAGTCGTAACAGCGGGGAGCTGTTTTTT
CASSRNSGELFF
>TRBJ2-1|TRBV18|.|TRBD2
TGTGCCAGCTCACAGACTAGCGGGGGGGAAAATGAGCAGTTCTTC
CASSQTSGGENEQFF
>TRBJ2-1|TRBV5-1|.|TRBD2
TGCGCCAGCAGCGAGACTAGCGGGGGGCCTGACAATGAGCAGTTCTTC
CASSETSGGPDNEQFF
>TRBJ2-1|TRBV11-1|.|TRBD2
TGTGCCAGCAGCTACCGGGGGGGATACAATGAGCAGTTCTTC
CASSYRGGYNEQFF
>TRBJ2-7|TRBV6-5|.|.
TGTGCCAGCAGATCGACAGGACGCTACGAGCAGTACTTC
CASRSTGRYEQYF
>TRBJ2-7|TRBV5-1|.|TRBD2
TGCGCCAGCAGCCAAGGTCTAGCGGGAGGATCCTACGAGCAGTACTTC
CASSQGLAGGSYEQYF
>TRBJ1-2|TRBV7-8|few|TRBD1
TGTGCCAGCAGCTTTCCCGGGACAGGGATCTATGGCTACACCTTC
CASSFPGTGIYGYTF
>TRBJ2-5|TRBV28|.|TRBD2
TGTGCCAGCAGTTTGTTCCTAGCGGGAGGTGCAGAGACCCAGTACTTC
CASSLFLAGGAETQYF
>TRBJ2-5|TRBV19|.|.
TGTGCCAGTAGTATGCGCGGGTTAGGGGAGACCCAGTACTTC
CASSMRGLGETQYF
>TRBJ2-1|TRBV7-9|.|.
TGTGCCAGCAGCTTAAGAGGGTCTAAGGACAATGAGCAGTTCTTC
CASSLRGSKDNEQFF
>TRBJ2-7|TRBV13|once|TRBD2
TGTGCCAGCAGCTTAAATCCGAGCGGGGGCAGCGAGCAGTACTTC
CASSLNPSGGSEQYF
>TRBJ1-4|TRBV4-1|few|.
TGCGCCAGCAGCCAAGATGGGGGACAAACTAATGAAAAACTGTTTTTT
CASSQDGGQTNEKLFF
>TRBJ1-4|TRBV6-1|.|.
TGTGCCAGCAGTAGAGGCACAACTAATGAAAAACTGTTTTTT
CASSRGTTNEKLFF